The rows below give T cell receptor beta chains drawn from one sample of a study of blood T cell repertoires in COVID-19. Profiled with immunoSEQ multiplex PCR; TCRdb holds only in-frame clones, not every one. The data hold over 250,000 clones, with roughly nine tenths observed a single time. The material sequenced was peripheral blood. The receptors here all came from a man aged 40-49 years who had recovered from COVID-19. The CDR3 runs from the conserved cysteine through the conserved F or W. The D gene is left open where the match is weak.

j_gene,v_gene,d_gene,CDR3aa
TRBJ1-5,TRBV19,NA,CASSKADLSNQPQHF
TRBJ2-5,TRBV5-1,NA,CASSLSGGTQETQYF
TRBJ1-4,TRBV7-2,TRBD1,CASSIGQAKLFF
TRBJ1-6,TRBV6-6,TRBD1,CASRKDRGGSPLHF
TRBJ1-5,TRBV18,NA,CASSTRMEFSNQPQHF
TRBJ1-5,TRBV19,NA,CASTRGMVKPQHF
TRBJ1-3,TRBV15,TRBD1,CATSRVTGVTGNTIYF
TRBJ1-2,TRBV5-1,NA,CASSPSGANYGYTF
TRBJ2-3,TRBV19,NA,CASSSPPGSGHSTDTQYF
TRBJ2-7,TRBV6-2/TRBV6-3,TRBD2,CASSRREGLNEQYF
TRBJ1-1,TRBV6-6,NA,CASSPLTEAFF
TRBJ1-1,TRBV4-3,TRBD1,CASSPRQGIEAFF
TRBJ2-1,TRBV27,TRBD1,CAIPTGGTYNEQFF
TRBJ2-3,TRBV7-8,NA,CASSLVGGGVTDTQYF
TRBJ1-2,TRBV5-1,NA,CASSLEREPYGYTF
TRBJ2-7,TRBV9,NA,CASSVLGGQYEQYF
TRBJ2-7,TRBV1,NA,CTSSQTSGHSPYEQYF
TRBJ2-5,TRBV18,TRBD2,CASSVAGAKETQYF
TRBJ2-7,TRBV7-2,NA,CASTQAVPGGPIHEQYF
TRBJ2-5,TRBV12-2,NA,CASRTHWESRGRVETQYF
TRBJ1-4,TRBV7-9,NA,CASSARGGEKLFF
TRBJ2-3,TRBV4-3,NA,CASSQDERGGGTDTQYF
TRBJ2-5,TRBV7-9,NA,CASSSGLGGVVETQYF
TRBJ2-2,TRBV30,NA,CAWTGYTGELFF
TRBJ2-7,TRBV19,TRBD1,CASSPRDSFYEQYF
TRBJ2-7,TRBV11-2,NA,CASSLDWRGQDEQYF
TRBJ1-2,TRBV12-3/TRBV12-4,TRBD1,CASSSDRGGYTF
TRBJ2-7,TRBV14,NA,CASSRSGYEQYF
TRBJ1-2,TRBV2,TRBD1,CASSPRQGNGYTF
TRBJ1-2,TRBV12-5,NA,CASGLPGQGYTF
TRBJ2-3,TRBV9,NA,CASSLAEIWDTQYF
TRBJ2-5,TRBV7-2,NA,CASSIGLTGETQYF
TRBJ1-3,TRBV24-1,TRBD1,CASIDRAKSGNTIYF
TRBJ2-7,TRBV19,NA,CASSGRGTYSYEQYF
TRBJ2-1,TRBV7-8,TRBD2,CASSFGGLAGVEQFF
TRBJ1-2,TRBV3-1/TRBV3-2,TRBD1,CASSHLGQPGYTF
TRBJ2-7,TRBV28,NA,CASSPVKGWQGSYEQYF
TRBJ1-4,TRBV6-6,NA,CASSYSRANEKLFF
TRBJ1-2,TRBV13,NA,CASSVTGSHYGYTF
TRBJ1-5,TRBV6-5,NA,CASSISNQPQHF
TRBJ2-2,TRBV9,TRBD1,CASSPQGAVGELFF
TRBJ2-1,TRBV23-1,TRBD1,CASSLGQGYNEQFF
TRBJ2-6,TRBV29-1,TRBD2,CSVILRESGANVLTF
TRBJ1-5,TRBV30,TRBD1,CAWPTGQGSMPQHF
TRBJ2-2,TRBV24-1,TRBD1,CATSDPGTGAAGELFF
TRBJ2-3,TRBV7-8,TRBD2,CASSLARFSGGSTDTQYF
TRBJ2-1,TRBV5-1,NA,CASRGGLSSYYNEQFF
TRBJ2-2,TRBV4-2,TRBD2,CASSSSGGGDTGELFF
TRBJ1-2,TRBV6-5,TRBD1,CASSYNQGAPLF
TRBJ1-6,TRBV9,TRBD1,CASSPTGTGHNSPLHF
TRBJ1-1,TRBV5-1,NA,CASSLASRGSTEAFF
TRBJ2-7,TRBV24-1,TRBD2,CATSPDSSGGTYEQYF
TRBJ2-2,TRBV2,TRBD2,CASIFREGPNTGELFF
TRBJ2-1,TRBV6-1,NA,CASSEAGVTQFF
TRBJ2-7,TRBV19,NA,CASSIAARSGNYEQYF